The 19 T cell receptor beta chains below all came from one sample that was sequenced in a study of OX40 agonist ivuxolimab in advanced cancers. Assay: immunoSEQ multiplex PCR; the TCRdb copy retains only in-frame clones and omits some. The repertoire holds about 39,000 clones, 92% seen once, with 22% in the top ten. This specimen consisted of CD4+ or CD8+ T cells sorted from blood, obtained in a trial of the OX40 agonist ivuxolimab. The receptors originated from an adult with an advanced solid tumor such as melanoma, head and neck, liver or kidney cancer.

This chain links TRBV7-2 with TRBJ2-1; no firm D call. The CDR3 runs 13 residues. V was clipped by 0 bases and J by 8 bases, with 8 bases between them. Looked up from germline, CDR1 is SGHTA and CDR2 is FQGNSA. The CDR3 nucleotides are TGTGCCAGCAGCTTAGCGCCCTGGCATGAGCAGTTCTTC. Protein sequence: CASSLAPWHEQFF.

The chain employs TRBV18 and TRBJ2-7, with a tentative D call TRBD2 (5 bases). CDR1 is KGHSH, CDR2 LQKENI, per germline. V was trimmed by 3 bases and J by 2 bases, leaving 17 bases between them. This CDR3 has 16 residues. CDR3 DNA: TGTGCCAGCTCACCCGTAGGAGGACTTAATCCCTACGAGCAGTACTTC. Translated: CASSPVGGLNPYEQYF.

V gene TRBV7-9 combines with J gene TRBJ1-3; D is unresolved. Germline CDR1 and CDR2: SEHNR and FQNEAQ (reference sequence). This CDR3 is 15 amino acids long. Deletions cut 4 bases from V and 0 bases from J, with 10 bases between. The chain's CDR3 is CASSSGRLSGNTIYF. The CDR3 DNA reads as TGTGCCAGCAGCTCAGGACGGCTCTCTGGAAACACCATATATTTT.

The chain links TRBV21-1 to TRBJ2-1; the table gives TRBD2 as D, unverified against the DNA. TRBV21-1 counts as a pseudogene. This CDR3 spans 16 amino acids. CDR3 sequence (DNA): TGTGCCAGCAGCAGCAGGACTAGCGGTTTATACAATGAGCAGTTCTTC. Translating gives CASSSRTSGLYNEQFF.

This sequence joins TRBV19 and TRBJ2-3; 11 bases map to TRBD2. This CDR3 spans 16 amino acids. Germline V CDR1 and CDR2: LNHDA, SQIVND (reference sequence). The junction had 6 bases not matched to a gene; V was cut back by 4 bases and J by 3 bases. The CDR3 reads CASSTIAGGRTDTQYF. CDR3 sequence (DNA): TGTGCCAGTAGTACCATAGCGGGAGGGAGGACAGATACGCAGTATTTT.

This chain uses TRBV4-3 with TRBJ1-5, with TRBD1 identical over 7 bases. CDR1 and CDR2 (germline): LGHNA, YSLEER. Trimming removed 0 bases from V and 6 bases from J; junction bases left unmatched: 2. The CDR3 contains 14 residues. The CDR3 DNA reads as TGCGCCAGCAGCCAAGACAGGGGGAGTCAGCCCCAGCATTTT. Translation: CASSQDRGSQPQHF.

The chain is built from TRBV6-5 and TRBJ2-1, with 13 bases identical to TRBD2. After removal of 2 bases from V and 9 bases from J, the junction contained 7 bases not matched to a gene. Looked up from germline, CDR1 is MNHEY and CDR2 is SVGAGI. The CDR3 covers 16 residues. Here the CDR3 DNA reads TGTGCCAGCAGTTACCAACTAGCGGGAGGGCAGGCTGAGCAGTTCTTC. Translated: CASSYQLAGGQAEQFF.

The chain uses TRBV7-9 and TRBJ2-3; the D gene is possibly TRBD2 (6 bases). CDR3 length: 12 residues. CDR1 SEHNR and CDR2 FQNEAQ come from the germline V gene (reference sequence). V lost 8 bases and J 6 bases, leaving 12 bases between the germline ends. The CDR3 loop is CASVGRQDTQYF. The CDR3 coding sequence is TGTGCCAGCGTAGGGAGGCAGGATACGCAGTATTTT.

V usage is TRBV9 and J usage is TRBJ1-5, with TRBD1 matching 9 bases. V lost 3 bases, J lost 2 bases, and 3 bases stayed unmatched. Germline V lookup: CDR1 SGDLS, CDR2 YYNGEE. The CDR3 covers 15 residues. The CDR3 region has the DNA TGTGCCAGCAGCGCCGGGGACAGGGGCAATCAGCCCCAGCATTTT. Protein sequence: CASSAGDRGNQPQHF.

This chain connects TRBV28 to TRBJ1-2; 9 bases are shared with TRBD1. In germline, CDR1 is MDHEN, CDR2 SYDVKM. The CDR3 runs 16 residues. After removal of 7 bases from V and 8 bases from J, the junction contained 17 bases not matched to a gene. The CDR3 spells CASMPPGQGPFEGYTF. The CDR3, as DNA: TGTGCCAGCATGCCCCCGGGACAGGGCCCATTTGAGGGCTACACCTTC.

This chain uses TRBV7-8 with TRBJ2-1; 12 nucleotides align to TRBD2. The CDR3 has 17 residues. In germline, CDR1 is SGHVS, CDR2 FQNEAQ. J lost 3 bases, V lost 2 bases, and 5 bases had no gene match. CDR3 protein: CASSLPRTSGIYNEQFF. The CDR3 region has the DNA TGTGCCAGCAGCTTACCCCGGACTAGCGGGATCTACAATGAGCAGTTCTTC.

This chain connects TRBV15 to TRBJ2-3; unclear D gene. The CDR3 totals 12 residues. The germline gives CDR1 LNHNV, CDR2 YYDKDF (reference sequence). V lost 0 bases, J lost 3 bases, and 1 base lay in between. The CDR3 nucleotides are TGTGCCACCAGCAGAGATACAGATACGCAGTATTTT. This codes for CATSRDTDTQYF.

V and J are TRBV9 and TRBJ2-1; D remains ambiguous. Trimming removed 4 bases at V and 2 bases at J, with 16 bases between. Germline V gene sequence: CDR1 SGDLS, CDR2 YYNGEE. The CDR3 spans 16 residues. CDR3 in amino acids: CASSLRPTGTYNEQFF. In DNA form, the CDR3 reads TGTGCCAGCAGCTTACGACCAACTGGGACCTACAATGAGCAGTTCTTC.

The rearrangement links TRBV9 to TRBJ2-7, with 9 bases fitting TRBD1. CDR3 length: 15 amino acids. Germline lookup yields CDR1 SGDLS and CDR2 YYNGEE. J was trimmed by 7 bases and V by 1 base; bases with no gene match: 9. CDR3 sequence: CASSVTGTGSGEQYF. In DNA, the CDR3 is TGTGCCAGCAGCGTAACCGGGACAGGGTCGGGAGAGCAGTACTTC.

The V gene is TRBV2, the J gene TRBJ2-1; D is perhaps TRBD2 (7 bases). Germline V lookup: CDR1 SNHLY, CDR2 FYNNEI. CDR3 length: 16 residues. Between the trimmed V and J ends, which lost 10 bases and 0 bases, there was a span of 19 bases. CDR3 sequence (DNA): TGTGCCACCCCTCCCGGGGGCGGGGGCTCCTACAATGAGCAGTTCTTC. Translated: CATPPGGGGSYNEQFF.

The chain couples TRBV6-5 to TRBJ1-1, with D unclear. Germline values: CDR1 MNHEY, CDR2 SVGAGI. Trimming took off 3 bases at V and 5 bases at J, with 10 bases between the two ends. This CDR3 is 13 amino acids long. The CDR3 sequence is CASSYTQVTEAFF. Written as DNA, the CDR3 is TGTGCCAGCAGTTATACCCAAGTGACTGAAGCTTTCTTT.

The chain recombines TRBV27 with TRBJ2-7; 9 bases agree with TRBD1. CDR1 is MNHEY, CDR2 SMNVEV, per germline (reference sequence). CDR3 length: 15 residues. V was pared by 6 bases and J by 3 bases, with 9 bases of the junction left unmatched. The CDR3 here is CASSHGTGLLYEQYF. As DNA, the CDR3 is TGTGCCAGCAGCCATGGGACAGGGCTACTCTACGAGCAGTACTTC.

The chain uses TRBV4-1 and TRBJ2-1, with D perhaps assigned TRBD1 or TRBD2 (5 bases each). The CDR3 extends over 14 amino acids. V lost 4 bases and J lost 2, with 9 bases in between. The germline CDR1 and CDR2 sequences are MGHRA and YSYEKL. CDR3 residues: CASSPPGPYNEQFF. The CDR3 DNA reads as TGCGCCAGCAGCCCCCCGGGACCCTACAATGAGCAGTTCTTC.

In DNA form, the CDR3 reads TGTGCCAGCAGAGGGGCAGGGGCAGATACGCAGTATTTT. It encodes CASRGAGADTQYF. The gene calls are TRBV7-2 and TRBJ2-3; D might be TRBD1 (6 bases). This CDR3 comprises 13 residues. The V gene's germline CDR1 is SGHTA and CDR2 FQGNSA. Trimming removed 6 bases at V and 4 bases at J, with 11 bases between. The full variable domain, its missing parts supplied by reference TRBV7-2 and TRBJ2-3, is GAGVSQSPSNKVTEKGKDVELRCDPISGHTALYWYRQSLGQGLEFLIYFQGNSAPDKSGLPSDRFSAERTGGSVSTLTIQRTQQEDSAVYLCASRGAGADTQYFGPGTRLTVL.